This entry lists 25 T cell receptor beta chains sequenced from one sample in a study of shared clonotypes between healthy human individuals. Sequencing was performed with immunoSEQ multiplex PCR; in TCRdb, only in-frame clones are kept and a portion is missing. The data show over a million clones, around 78% seen once. Sample: memory CD4+ T cells from PBMCs. Subset indicated: CD45RA-negative fraction. The receptors come from a man aged 18-30 years in good health. Some clones in this sample may be carry-over from other donors' samples.

The rearrangement uses TRBV25-1 and TRBJ1-2; D may be TRBD1 (5 bases). Per germline, CDR1 MGHDK and CDR2 SYGVNS. V gave up 2 bases and J gave up 8 bases, with 9 bases separating them. The CDR3 runs 12 residues. The CDR3 DNA reads as TGTGCCAGCAGTGAAGGGCAGGGAGGCTACACCTTC. It specifies CASSEGQGGYTF.

The chain links TRBV5-1 to TRBJ2-7; D might be TRBD2 (5 bases). The CDR3 has 15 residues. Germline assignment: CDR1 SGHRS and CDR2 YFSETQ. V was clipped by 3 bases and J by 3 bases, with 16 bases between them. CDR3 sequence: CASSSDPAAIYEQYF. In nucleotides, the CDR3 is TGCGCCAGCAGCTCCGACCCAGCGGCCATCTACGAGCAGTACTTC.

This CDR3 is CASSSPGGIETQYF. CDR3 DNA: TGTGCCAGCAGTTCCCCCGGGGGGATAGAGACCCAGTACTTC. This chain joins TRBV28 and TRBJ2-5, with 7 bases lining up with TRBD2. The V segment lost 4 bases and the J segment 4 bases; nucleotides outside the gene matches: 6. The CDR3 is made up of 14 amino acids. Germline V gene data show CDR1 as MDHEN and CDR2 as SYDVKM.

This chain uses TRBV9 with TRBJ2-3; 7 bases align to TRBD2. This CDR3 comprises 17 residues. The germline V gene encodes CDR1 SGDLS and CDR2 YYNGEE. J lost 5 bases, V lost 0 bases, and 12 bases had no gene match. Here the CDR3 reads CASSVDPRGSQGDTQYF. CDR3 nucleotide sequence: TGTGCCAGCAGCGTAGATCCTCGCGGGAGTCAAGGAGATACGCAGTATTTT.

This sequence joins TRBV7-2 and TRBJ1-4; D possibly corresponds to TRBD1 (6 bases). The CDR3 runs 14 residues. The V end lost 5 bases, the J end lost 7 bases, and 14 bases lay between the germline ends. Germline values: CDR1 SGHTA, CDR2 FQGNSA. The CDR3: CASSPGGAGEKLFF. As DNA, the CDR3 is TGTGCCAGCAGCCCGGGGGGGGCAGGTGAAAAACTGTTTTTT.

The chain carries TRBV15 and TRBJ2-7; D gene unclear. The CDR3 runs 15 residues. Trimming took off 4 bases at V and 4 bases at J, with 17 bases between the two ends. From germline, CDR1 is LNHNV and CDR2 YYDKDF (reference sequence). The DNA for the CDR3 is TGTGCCACCAGCATCCTAATCGGGCCCAATTACGAGCAGTACTTC. The encoded protein is CATSILIGPNYEQYF.

This chain links TRBV30 with TRBJ1-5, with TRBD1 as a possible D gene (5 bases). The CDR3 has 15 residues. Trimming shortened V by 1 base and J by 7 bases, and 17 bases separated the two germline ends. Germline V CDR1 and CDR2: GTSNPN, SVGIG (reference sequence). The CDR3 DNA reads as TGTGCCTGGAGTGGGGCAGGGAACAGCAGACAGCCCCAGCATTTT. This translates into CAWSGAGNSRQPQHF.

A note on this clone: Different DNA sequences within this sample yield the same CDR3. This CDR3 reads CSAPLNYGYTF. The DNA of the CDR3 is TGCAGTGCCCCACTTAACTATGGCTACACCTTC. This chain connects TRBV20-1 to TRBJ1-2; D call uncertain. The germline V and J ends were trimmed by 6 bases and 1 base, with 6 bases remaining between them. This CDR3 region has 11 residues. In germline, CDR1 is DFQATT, CDR2 SNEGSKA (reference sequence).

This chain links TRBV2 with TRBJ1-5; maybe TRBD1 (6 bases). V shed 6 bases and J shed 7 bases, with 16 bases lying between them. This CDR3 is built from 14 residues. Germline loops: CDR1 SNHLY, CDR2 FYNNEI. The CDR3 DNA reads TGTGCCAGCAGAATGGGGGGGGCTTGGCAGCCCCAGCATTTT. As protein: CASRMGGAWQPQHF. Based on the CDR3 plus reference TRBV2 and TRBJ1-5, the full variable domain is EPEVTQTPSHQVTQMGQEVILRCVPISNHLYFYWYRQILGQKVEFLVSFYNNEISEKSEIFDDQFSVERPDGSNFTLKIRSTKLEDSAMYFCASRMGGAWQPQHFGDGTRLSIL.

The V gene is TRBV2, the J gene TRBJ2-2; maybe TRBD1 (5 bases). The CDR3 covers 15 residues. From germline, CDR1 is SNHLY and CDR2 FYNNEI. Trimming shortened V by 3 bases and J by 6 bases, and 14 bases separated the two germline ends. The CDR3 loop is CASSERWGSPGELFF. For the CDR3, the DNA is TGTGCCAGCAGTGAGAGGTGGGGCTCCCCCGGGGAGCTGTTTTTT.

The rearrangement uses TRBV5-1 and TRBJ1-1; 7 bases line up with TRBD1. There are 13 residues in the CDR3. The germline CDR1 and CDR2 sequences are SGHRS and YFSETQ. The ends lost 1 base at V and 10 bases at J; junction bases unmatched: 7. The CDR3 sequence: CASSLTGAQVAFF. For the CDR3, the DNA is TGCGCCAGCAGCTTGACAGGGGCGCAGGTAGCTTTCTTT.

The CDR3: CASSEQGGTPLHF. CDR3 nucleotides: TGTGCCAGCAGTGAACAGGGGGGTACACCCCTCCACTTT. The chain uses TRBV6-1 and TRBJ1-6; 7 bases agree with TRBD1. The germline V gene encodes CDR1 MNHNS and CDR2 SASEGT. The CDR3 spans 13 residues. V lost 2 bases, J lost 11 bases, and 3 bases stayed unmatched.

CDR3: CASSAVRTGSNEQFF. CDR3 nucleotide sequence: TGTGCCAGCTCGGCGGTTAGGACAGGGAGCAATGAGCAGTTCTTC. V gene TRBV11-2 combines with J gene TRBJ2-1; 8 bases are a match to TRBD1. The junction had 12 bases not matched to a gene; V was cut back by 8 bases and J by 6 bases. CDR1 is SGHAT, CDR2 FQNNGV, per germline. CDR3 length: 15 residues.

This rearrangement joins TRBV29-1 to TRBJ2-7; 10 bases are shared with TRBD1. With V trimmed by 6 bases and J by 6 bases, 5 bases remained unmatched. CDR3 length: 12 residues. Looked up from germline, CDR1 is SQVTM and CDR2 is ANQGSEA. CDR3 loop: CSVDRTGGEQYF. In nucleotides, the CDR3 is TGCAGCGTGGACCGGACAGGGGGCGAGCAGTACTTC.

Concerning this clone: The sample carries other DNA sequences with the same CDR3. The CDR3 sequence is CAWSGQETQYF. Written as DNA, the CDR3 is TGTGCCTGGAGTGGGCAAGAGACCCAGTACTTC. This chain joins TRBV30 and TRBJ2-5; D is unclear. Looked up from germline, CDR1 is GTSNPN and CDR2 is SVGIG (reference sequence). The CDR3 length is 11 residues. V lost 1 base to trimming and J lost 2 bases, with 2 bases between them. Together with reference TRBV30 and TRBJ2-5, the CDR3 gives the full variable domain: SQTIHQWPATLVQPVGSPLSLECTVEGTSNPNLYWYRQAAGRGLQLLFYSVGIGQISSEVPQNLSASRPQDRQFILSSKKLLLSDSGFYLCAWSGQETQYFGPGTRLLVL.

This clone was observed once. The chain combines TRBV7-8 with TRBJ2-3; D not certain. This CDR3 is built from 11 residues. The V and J ends lost 8 bases and 6 bases respectively, with 9 bases between them. Germline CDR1 SGHVS, CDR2 FQNEAQ. CDR3 nucleotide sequence: TGTGCCAGCGGGGTGTTGGATACGCAGTATTTT. It yields the protein CASGVLDTQYF. The variable domain in full, completed from reference TRBV7-8 and TRBJ2-3, reads GAGVSQSPRYKVAKRGQDVALRCDPISGHVSLFWYQQALGQGPEFLTYFQNEAQLDKSGLPSDRFFAERPEGSVSTLKIQRTQQEDSAVYLCASGVLDTQYFGPGTRLTVL.

The chain recombines TRBV7-9 with TRBJ2-7; 12 nucleotides match TRBD2. Looked up from germline, CDR1 is SEHNR and CDR2 is FQNEAQ (reference sequence). The V segment lost 5 bases and the J segment 2 bases; nucleotides outside the gene matches: 4. The CDR3 has 15 residues. CDR3 coding DNA: TGTGCCAGCAGCCAGGGGACTAGCGGGCCCTACGAGCAGTACTTC. Its translation: CASSQGTSGPYEQYF.

This chain connects TRBV5-1 to TRBJ1-4, with 8 bases lining up with TRBD1. The CDR3 loop spans 15 amino acids. Germline trimming cut 4 bases from V and 4 bases from J; bases unmatched to any gene: 6. CDR1 SGHRS and CDR2 YFSETQ come from the germline V gene. The CDR3 DNA reads as TGCGCCAGCAGCCCGGGACAGGCGCTTAATGAAAAACTGTTTTTT. It encodes CASSPGQALNEKLFF.

V gene TRBV5-4 combines with J gene TRBJ1-4; D remains ambiguous. V lost 3 bases and J lost 8, with 14 bases in between. CDR1 is SGHNT, CDR2 YYREEE, per germline (reference sequence). The CDR3 sequence is 14 residues long. The DNA for the CDR3 is TGTGCCAGCAGCTCTACACCCCCGGGCGAAAAACTGTTTTTT. Translated: CASSSTPPGEKLFF.

The gene calls are TRBV28 and TRBJ2-5; 12 bases align to TRBD1. The junction had 10 bases not matched to a gene; V was cut back by 5 bases and J by 0 bases. Germline CDR1 reads MDHEN; CDR2 reads SYDVKM. CDR3 size: 18 residues. The CDR3 region has the DNA TGTGCCAGCAGTCACACCGGGACAGGGGGCGCGTACCAAGAGACCCAGTACTTC. Protein sequence: CASSHTGTGGAYQETQYF.

This clone was seen once. This chain joins TRBV28 and TRBJ2-7; D may be TRBD2 (5 bases). Trimming removed 8 bases at V and 0 bases at J, with 8 bases between. This CDR3 has 12 residues. CDR1 and CDR2 from the germline V gene are MDHEN and SYDVKM. CDR3 DNA: TGTGCCAGCGAGGCGGGCTCCTACGAGCAGTACTTC. Its protein is CASEAGSYEQYF.

The chain recombines TRBV11-3 with TRBJ2-1; the D is unclear. Germline V gene lookup returns CDR1 SGHNT and CDR2 YENEEA. Trimming left V 6 bases short and J 5 bases short, with 5 bases between. This CDR3 region has 11 residues. The CDR3 sequence: CASRPNNEQFF. The CDR3 DNA reads as TGTGCCAGCAGACCGAACAATGAGCAGTTCTTC.

The chain joins TRBV7-2 to TRBJ1-1, with D possibly being TRBD1 (6 bases). CDR3 length equals 16 residues. Trimming removed 2 bases from V and 8 bases from J, with 21 bases in between. CDR1 and CDR2 (germline): SGHTA, FQGNSA. CDR3 in DNA: TGTGCCAGCAGCTTAATACCGTTTGGGGCAGGGGCAGAAGCTTTCTTT. Translating it yields CASSLIPFGAGAEAFF. Filled out from reference TRBV7-2 and TRBJ1-1, the complete variable domain reads GAGVSQSPSNKVTEKGKDVELRCDPISGHTALYWYRQSLGQGLEFLIYFQGNSAPDKSGLPSDRFSAERTGGSVSTLTIQRTQQEDSAVYLCASSLIPFGAGAEAFFGQGTRLTVV.

V is TRBV28 and J is TRBJ1-2; TRBD1 is a possible D gene (5 bases). The V gene lost 5 bases and the J gene lost 4 bases, with 11 bases spanning the gap. This CDR3 region has 13 residues. Germline CDR1 is MDHEN and CDR2 is SYDVKM. For the CDR3, the DNA is TGTGCCAGCAGTGTCCAGGGCACCTATGGCTACACCTTC. This encodes CASSVQGTYGYTF.

The chain couples TRBV7-2 to TRBJ2-5; the match to TRBD2 covers 9 bases. The CDR3 is 15 residues long. Germline V gene data show CDR1 as SGHTA and CDR2 as FQGNSA. The V segment lost 1 base and the J segment 4 bases; nucleotides outside the gene matches: 4. The CDR3 protein is CASSLVHSGRETQYF. The DNA for the CDR3 is TGTGCCAGCAGCTTAGTGCATAGCGGGAGAGAGACCCAGTACTTC. Drawing the rest from reference TRBV7-2 and TRBJ2-5, the complete variable domain is GAGVSQSPSNKVTEKGKDVELRCDPISGHTALYWYRQSLGQGLEFLIYFQGNSAPDKSGLPSDRFSAERTGGSVSTLTIQRTQQEDSAVYLCASSLVHSGRETQYFGPGTRLLVL.